Listed below are T cell receptor beta chains from one sample, sequenced in a study of blood T cells in healthy people across ages. From the 5' RACE reads, TCRdb called clonotypes with MiXCR, one entry per CDR3 protein. This sample has over 1.5 million distinct CDR3 sequences, with roughly 50% found just once. Sequenced material: blood. All receptors come from a woman aged 40 to 50 in good health. Each CDR3 is given with its conserved first and last residue. Each record gives: clone size, D gene, V gene, J gene, CDR3 protein, CDR3 DNA. A D gene is named only where the DNA matches it firmly. Clone size appears in some rows only: once, few, many, or a class for an expanded clone.

.	.	TRBV4-3	TRBJ1-2	CASNQDVGRRIYGYTF	TGCGCCAGCAACCAAGATGTGGGACGAAGAATCTATGGCTACACCTTC
.	.	TRBV7-9	TRBJ1-5	CVSSLDGDQPQHF	TGTGTCAGCAGCTTAGATGGGGATCAGCCCCAGCATTTT
.	.	TRBV13	TRBJ2-5	CASSPRTGATAGKTQYF	TGTGCCAGCAGCCCCAGGACGGGGGCAACCGCTGGGAAGACCCAGTACTTC
few	.	TRBV7-9	TRBJ1-2	CASSLTTGYGYTF	TGTGCCAGCAGCTTGACCACAGGTTATGGCTACACCTTC
.	TRBD2	TRBV6-2/TRBV6-3	TRBJ2-3	CASSYPSGGRTDTQYF	TGTGCCAGCAGTTACCCCAGCGGGGGGCGCACAGATACGCAGTATTTT
.	.	TRBV9	TRBJ2-1	CASSATGWGSYNEQFF	TGTGCCAGCAGTGCAACGGGGTGGGGATCCTACAATGAGCAGTTCTTC
many	TRBD2	TRBV7-2	TRBJ2-5	CASSSPRAGGDLRETQYF	TGTGCCAGCAGCTCCCCTCGAGCGGGGGGCGACCTTCGAGAGACCCAGTACTTC
.	TRBD1	TRBV28	TRBJ2-7	CVSSLGTAKSEQYF	TGTGTCAGCAGCCTCGGGACAGCTAAGAGTGAGCAGTACTTC
.	.	TRBV29-1	TRBJ2-7	CSVGIPGGLYNEQYF	TGCAGCGTTGGGATTCCCGGGGGCTTGTACAATGAGCAGTACTTC
.	.	TRBV28	TRBJ2-4	CASSSPTSAGNIQYF	TGTGCCAGCAGTTCCCCGACATCGGCGGGAAACATTCAGTACTTC
.	.	TRBV2	TRBJ2-7	CASSEARGVTYEQYF	TGTGCCAGCAGTGAAGCCAGGGGGGTGACCTACGAGCAGTACTTC
.	.	TRBV6-5	TRBJ2-4	CASKNIQYF	TGTGCCAGCAAAAACATTCAGTACTTC
.	TRBD1	TRBV12-3/TRBV12-4	TRBJ2-7	CASSLAPTGWSEQYF	TGTGCCAGCAGTTTAGCCCCGACAGGGTGGAGTGAGCAGTACTTC
few	.	TRBV20-1	TRBJ2-5	CSAESVETQYF	TGCAGTGCTGAATCCGTAGAGACCCAGTACTTC
.	.	TRBV20-1	TRBJ2-3	CSVNARTDTQYF	TGCAGTGTTAACGCCCGCACAGATACGCAGTATTTT
.	.	TRBV6-5	TRBJ2-5	CASRPPPPASETQYF	TGTGCCAGCAGACCCCCTCCCCCGGCCTCAGAGACCCAGTACTTC
once	.	TRBV24-1	TRBJ2-6	CATSDPAGANVPTF	TGTGCCACCAGTGATCCGGCTGGGGCCAACGTCCCGACTTTC
.	.	TRBV2	TRBJ2-6	CASTILGGSGANVLTF	TGTGCCAGCACCATTCTAGGGGGCTCTGGGGCCAACGTCCTGACTTTC
.	.	TRBV7-2	TRBJ1-4	CASSLGGTGSEKLFF	TGTGCCAGCAGCTTAGGGGGAACAGGGTCTGAAAAACTGTTTTTT
few	.	TRBV6-1	TRBJ2-5	CASSEWRRDYQETQYF	TGTGCCAGCAGTGAGTGGCGCAGGGACTACCAAGAGACCCAGTACTTC
.	TRBD2	TRBV9	TRBJ2-3	CASSVKQRGTDTQYF	TGTGCCAGCAGCGTAAAGCAGCGGGGGACAGATACGCAGTATTTT
few	.	TRBV12-3/TRBV12-4	TRBJ2-7	CASSLKGYYEQYF	TGTGCCAGCAGTCTCAAGGGGTACTACGAGCAGTACTTC
.	.	TRBV7-7	TRBJ2-3	CASSFVVTDTQYF	TGTGCTAGCAGCTTTGTGGTGACGGATACGCAGTATTTT
.	TRBD2	TRBV4-2	TRBJ2-7	CASSQDPSGGLLTYEQYF	TGTGCCAGCAGCCAAGATCCTAGCGGGGGGCTACTTACCTACGAGCAGTACTTC
.	.	TRBV4-2	TRBJ2-5	CASSQDPSGGHQETQYF	TGTGCCAGCAGCCAAGATCCCAGCGGAGGCCACCAAGAGACCCAGTACTTC
.	.	TRBV5-1	TRBJ1-2	CASAPEPGAYGYTF	TGCGCCAGCGCACCCGAACCCGGTGCCTATGGCTACACCTTC
.	TRBD1	TRBV5-1	TRBJ2-1	CASSFSGQGPNEQFF	TGCGCCAGCAGCTTCTCGGGACAGGGGCCCAATGAGCAGTTCTTC
few	.	TRBV11-2	TRBJ1-2	CASSLEGSDYGYTF	TGTGCCAGCAGCTTGGAGGGATCAGACTATGGCTACACCTTC
.	.	TRBV2	TRBJ2-5	CASREGSGSLQETQYF	TGTGCCAGCAGGGAAGGGTCCGGGAGCTTACAAGAGACCCAGTACTTC
.	TRBD1	TRBV20-1	TRBJ2-5	CSARGDRGLRETQYF	TGCAGTGCTAGAGGGGACAGGGGTTTAAGAGAGACCCAGTACTTC
.	TRBD1	TRBV28	TRBJ1-2	CASSLSTGGGNYGYTF	TGTGCCAGCAGTTTATCTACAGGGGGCGGAAACTATGGCTACACCTTC
.	TRBD2	TRBV3-1	TRBJ2-3	CASSQDLPLTAGEVTDTQYF	TGTGCCAGCAGCCAAGATTTACCTCTTACCGCGGGGGAGGTAACAGATACGCAGTATTTT
few	.	TRBV29-1	TRBJ2-3	CSVAGIPRADTQYF	TGCAGCGTGGCAGGGATCCCCAGGGCAGATACGCAGTATTTT
.	TRBD1	TRBV7-2	TRBJ1-2	CASSFGQGAEGYTF	TGTGCCAGCAGCTTCGGACAGGGGGCAGAGGGCTACACCTTC
once	TRBD1	TRBV6-6	TRBJ2-2	CARSLTGGANTGELFF	TGTGCCAGATCATTAACAGGGGGCGCGAACACCGGGGAGCTGTTTTTT
once	.	TRBV5-1	TRBJ2-7	CASSLGQANNEQYF	TGCGCCAGCAGCTTGGGACAGGCCAACAATGAGCAGTACTTC
.	.	TRBV28	TRBJ1-2	CASSPPTGSFYGYTF	TGTGCCAGCAGCCCCCCCACGGGCTCCTTCTATGGCTACACCTTC
few	.	TRBV25-1	TRBJ2-5	CASSDVQWYQETQYF	TGTGCCAGCAGTGATGTACAGTGGTACCAAGAGACCCAGTACTTC
.	.	TRBV2	TRBJ2-1	CASSDSGRVYSEQFF	TGTGCCAGCAGTGATAGTGGCAGGGTCTACAGTGAGCAGTTCTTC
.	TRBD1	TRBV4-3	TRBJ2-3	CASSHYRGQGDTQYF	TGCGCCAGCAGCCATTACAGGGGTCAAGGAGATACGCAGTATTTT
few	TRBD2	TRBV20-1	TRBJ2-3	CSAQPLLAGEDTQYF	TGCAGTGCCCAACCCTTGCTAGCGGGGGAAGATACGCAGTATTTT
.	TRBD2	TRBV5-1	TRBJ2-1	CASSAGLAGVSYNEQFF	TGCGCCAGCAGCGCCGGACTAGCGGGGGTCTCCTACAATGAGCAGTTCTTC
.	TRBD1	TRBV29-1	TRBJ1-4	CSAGQGYEKLFF	TGCAGCGCGGGACAGGGTTATGAAAAACTGTTTTTT
.	TRBD1	TRBV25-1	TRBJ1-4	CASSPAGGGEKLFF	TGTGCCAGCAGTCCGGCAGGGGGTGGTGAAAAACTGTTTTTT
few	.	TRBV29-1	TRBJ1-1	CSARGLAAVSEAFF	TGCAGCGCCCGGGGGCTTGCGGCGGTCTCTGAAGCTTTCTTT